Reported below is one T cell receptor beta chain. The entry originates in a study of blood T cell repertoires in COVID-19. Study-level information: Material from acute and convalescent COVID-19 was sourced from the United States, Italy and Spain. Nucleic acid was either cDNA or gDNA, and it came from T cells, B-cell-depleted T cells, or PBMCs.

The CDR3 is 12 residues long. The germline V gene encodes CDR1 MDHEN and CDR2 SYDVKM. V lost 6 bases, J lost 8 bases, and 13 bases lay in between. Original processing notes: Estimated nucleated cell counts came from reference gene primer amplification. The method was immunoSEQ multiplex PCR; TCRdb's version includes in-frame clones alone and lacks a portion of them. That table gives V, J and clone size, and the DNA gave D and trimming. In the table there are over 200,000 clones, 88% of which are singletons. The chain carries TRBV28 and TRBJ1-2, with D possibly matching TRBD1 (5 bases). This TCR derives from a human donor in a cohort sampled during active COVID-19. The sample was peripheral blood. Here the CDR3 reads CASSPRTLGYTF. In DNA, the CDR3 is TGTGCCAGCAGCCCCCGGACATTAGGCTACACCTTC.